This is a list of T cell receptor beta chains from one sample in a study of persistence of HIV-infected CD4 T cells. TCRdb keeps only in-frame clones here, not all; method: immunoSEQ multiplex PCR. The profile shows 45,000 to 55,000 clones, over 70% of them singletons. The antigens these receptors bind are not known. This sample comprised CD4+ T cells sorted from PBMCs after approximately 20-hour stimulation, obtained from a patient who received antiretroviral therapy. The source is an adult man with HIV who was CMV-seropositive. Each CDR3 is given with its conserved first and last residue.

J | V | CDR3
TRBJ2-2 | TRBV14 | CASSQEGVGTGELFF
TRBJ1-3 | TRBV2 | CASSKGGHSSGNTIYF
TRBJ2-1 | TRBV6-4 | CASSDSSGRASYNEQFF
TRBJ2-2 | TRBV7-3 | CASSPGRAGELFF
TRBJ1-1 | TRBV7-2 | CASSPTPGQGTEAFF
TRBJ2-7 | TRBV27 | CASSRGGLLNEQYF
TRBJ2-7 | TRBV15 | CATSDEGKRAYEQYF
TRBJ2-3 | TRBV24-1 | CATSDTGVVDTQYF
TRBJ2-7 | TRBV1 | CTSSPAPTGGLYEQYF
TRBJ2-2 | TRBV10-3 | CAISISGTSNTGELFF
TRBJ1-1 | TRBV27 | CASSLRTGGTEAFF
TRBJ1-1 | TRBV27 | CASSFDRARSEAFF
TRBJ1-1 | TRBV6-2/TRBV6-3 | CASSYGGGSTEAFF
TRBJ2-3 | TRBV7-9 | CASSLGLAGYTQYF
TRBJ2-7 | TRBV18 | CASSPPRLAGSYEQYF
TRBJ1-6 | TRBV5-1 | CASSLAQGSNSPLHF
TRBJ2-2 | TRBV7-2 | CASSLESGTGELFF
TRBJ2-2 | TRBV6-5 | CASSTYTGELFF
TRBJ2-1 | TRBV4-1 | CASSQDLSLLTSGRNNEQFF
TRBJ1-1 | TRBV6-2/TRBV6-3 | CASSSAILNTEAFF
TRBJ1-1 | TRBV5-1 | CASSLAVDGWTEAFF
TRBJ2-1 | TRBV5-3 | CARKVAGKWGNEQFF
TRBJ1-2 | TRBV6-5 | CASSYSAASGYTF
TRBJ1-4 | TRBV19 | CASNTGQVTEKLFF
TRBJ1-1 | TRBV6-5 | CASGRDGNTEAFF
TRBJ1-2 | TRBV6-5 | CASSRRSGNYGYTF
TRBJ2-5 | TRBV20-1 | CSASSQVGETQYF
TRBJ2-3 | TRBV7-2 | CASSLRDTDTQYF
TRBJ2-3 | TRBV18 | CASLSGESTDTQYF